The clone carrying this T cell receptor (beta chain) has just one count. The CDR3 extends over 13 amino acids. The V gene lost 4 bases and the J gene lost 1 base, with 7 bases spanning the gap. Germline CDR1 and CDR2: SNHLY and FYNNEI. Sequencing used immunoSEQ multiplex PCR; TCRdb keeps in-frame clones, though not all of them. The sample shows some 50,000 clones, about 88% of them seen only once. These data come from a study of OX40 agonist ivuxolimab in advanced cancers. The clonotype originates from an adult with an advanced solid tumor such as melanoma, head and neck, liver or kidney cancer. The V gene is TRBV2, the J gene TRBJ1-1; D is unclear. This specimen was CD4+ or CD8+ T cells sorted from blood, taken in a trial of the OX40 agonist ivuxolimab. CDR3 sequence reads: CASSGSWNTEAFF. As DNA, the CDR3 is TGTGCCAGCAGTGGGTCCTGGAACACTGAAGCTTTCTTT.